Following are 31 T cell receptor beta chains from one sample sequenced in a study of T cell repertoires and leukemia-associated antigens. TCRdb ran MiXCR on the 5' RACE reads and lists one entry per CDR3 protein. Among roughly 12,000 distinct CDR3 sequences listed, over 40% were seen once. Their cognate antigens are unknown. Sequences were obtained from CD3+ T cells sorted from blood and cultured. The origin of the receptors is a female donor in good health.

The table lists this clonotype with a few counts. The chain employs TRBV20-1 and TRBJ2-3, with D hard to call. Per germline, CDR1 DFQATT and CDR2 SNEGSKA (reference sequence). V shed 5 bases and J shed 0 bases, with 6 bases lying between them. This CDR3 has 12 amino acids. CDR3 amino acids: CSAGPSTDTQYF. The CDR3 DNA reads TGCAGTGCTGGCCCTAGCACAGATACGCAGTATTTT.

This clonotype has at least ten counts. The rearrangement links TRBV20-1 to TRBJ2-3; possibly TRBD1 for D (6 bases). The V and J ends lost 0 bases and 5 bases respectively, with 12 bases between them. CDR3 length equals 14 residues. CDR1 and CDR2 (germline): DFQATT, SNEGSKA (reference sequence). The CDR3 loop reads CSAREGAREDTQYF. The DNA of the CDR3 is TGCAGTGCTAGAGAGGGGGCTAGGGAAGATACGCAGTATTTT.

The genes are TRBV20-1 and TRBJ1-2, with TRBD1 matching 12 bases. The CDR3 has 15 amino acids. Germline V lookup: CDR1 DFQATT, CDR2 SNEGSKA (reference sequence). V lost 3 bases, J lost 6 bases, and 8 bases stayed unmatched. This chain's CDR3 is CSASPGTGGADGYTF. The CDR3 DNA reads TGCAGTGCTAGCCCCGGGACAGGGGGCGCGGATGGCTACACCTTC.

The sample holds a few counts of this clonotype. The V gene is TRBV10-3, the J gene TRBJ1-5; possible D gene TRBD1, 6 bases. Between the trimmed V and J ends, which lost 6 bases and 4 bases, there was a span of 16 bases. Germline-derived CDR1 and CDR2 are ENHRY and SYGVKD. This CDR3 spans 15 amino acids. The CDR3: CAIRGGRGDNQPQHF. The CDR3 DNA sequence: TGTGCCATCAGAGGAGGTAGGGGGGATAATCAGCCCCAGCATTTT.

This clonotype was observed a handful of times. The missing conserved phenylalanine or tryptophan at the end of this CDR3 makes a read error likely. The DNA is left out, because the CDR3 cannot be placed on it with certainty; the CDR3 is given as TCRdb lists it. CDR3 sequence: CSASEAQDTYEQCL. The J gene is TRBJ2-7, the V gene TRBV20-1. The CDR3 is 14 residues long, ends included. Per germline, CDR1 DFQATT and CDR2 SNEGSKA (reference sequence).

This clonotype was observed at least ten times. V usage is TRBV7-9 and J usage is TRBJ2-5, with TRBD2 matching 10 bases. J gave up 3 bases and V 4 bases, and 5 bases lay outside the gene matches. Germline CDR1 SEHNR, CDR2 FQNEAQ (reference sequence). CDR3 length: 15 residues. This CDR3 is CASSSGLAVEETQYF. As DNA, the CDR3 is TGTGCCAGCAGCTCCGGACTAGCGGTCGAAGAGACCCAGTACTTC.

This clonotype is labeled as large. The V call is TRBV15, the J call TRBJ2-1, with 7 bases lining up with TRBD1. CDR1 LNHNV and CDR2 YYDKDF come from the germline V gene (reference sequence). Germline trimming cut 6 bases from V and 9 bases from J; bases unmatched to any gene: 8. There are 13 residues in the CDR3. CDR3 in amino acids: CATRVGTAPEQFF. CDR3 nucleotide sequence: TGTGCCACCAGGGTAGGGACAGCTCCTGAGCAGTTCTTC.

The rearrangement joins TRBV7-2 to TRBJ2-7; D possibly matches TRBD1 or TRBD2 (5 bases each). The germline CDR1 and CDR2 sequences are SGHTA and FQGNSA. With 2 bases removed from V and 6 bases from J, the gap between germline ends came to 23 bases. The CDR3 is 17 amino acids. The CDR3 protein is CASSLPMLRDGALEQYF. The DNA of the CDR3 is TGTGCCAGCAGCTTACCCATGCTCCGGGACGGTGCCCTCGAGCAGTACTTC. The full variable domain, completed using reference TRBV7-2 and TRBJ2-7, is GAGVSQSPSNKVTEKGKDVELRCDPISGHTALYWYRQSLGQGLEFLIYFQGNSAPDKSGLPSDRFSAERTGGSVSTLTIQRTQQEDSAVYLCASSLPMLRDGALEQYFGPGTRLTVT.

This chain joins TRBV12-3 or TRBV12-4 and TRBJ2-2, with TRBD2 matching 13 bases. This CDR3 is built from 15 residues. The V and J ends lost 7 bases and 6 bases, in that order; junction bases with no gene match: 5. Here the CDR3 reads CASTGLAGAAGELFF. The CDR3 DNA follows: TGTGCCAGCACTGGACTAGCGGGAGCCGCCGGGGAGCTGTTTTTT.

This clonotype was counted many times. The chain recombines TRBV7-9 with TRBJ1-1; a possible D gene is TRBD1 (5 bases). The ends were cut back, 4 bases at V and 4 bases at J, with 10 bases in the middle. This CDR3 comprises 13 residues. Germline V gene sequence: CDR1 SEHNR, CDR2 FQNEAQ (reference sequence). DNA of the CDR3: TGTGCCAGCAGCTCATCCGGGGGCACTGAAGCTTTCTTT. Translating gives CASSSSGGTEAFF.

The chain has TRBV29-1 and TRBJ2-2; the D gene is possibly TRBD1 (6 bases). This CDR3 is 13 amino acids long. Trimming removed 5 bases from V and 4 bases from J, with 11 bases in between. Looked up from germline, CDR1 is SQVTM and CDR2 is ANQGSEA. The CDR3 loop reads CSVRQVVTGELFF. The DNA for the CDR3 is TGCAGCGTTCGACAGGTGGTCACCGGGGAGCTGTTTTTT.

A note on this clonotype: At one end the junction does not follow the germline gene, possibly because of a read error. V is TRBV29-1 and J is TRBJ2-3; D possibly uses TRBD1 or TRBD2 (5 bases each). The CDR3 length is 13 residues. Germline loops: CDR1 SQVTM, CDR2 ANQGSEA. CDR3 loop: CSGQGSSTDTRYF. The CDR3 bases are TGCAGCGGGCAGGGCTCTAGCACAGATACGCGGTATTTT.

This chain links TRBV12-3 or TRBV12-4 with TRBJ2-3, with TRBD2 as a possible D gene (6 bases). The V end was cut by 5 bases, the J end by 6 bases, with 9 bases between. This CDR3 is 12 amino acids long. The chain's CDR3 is CASSAGGDTQYF. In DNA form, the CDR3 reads TGTGCCAGCAGTGCTGGGGGGGATACGCAGTATTTT.

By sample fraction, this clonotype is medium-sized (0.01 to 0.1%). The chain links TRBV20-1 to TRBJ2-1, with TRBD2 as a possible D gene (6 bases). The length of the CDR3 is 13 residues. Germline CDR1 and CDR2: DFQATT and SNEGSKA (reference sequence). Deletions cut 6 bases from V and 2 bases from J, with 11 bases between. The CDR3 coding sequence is TGCAGTGCCCTAGCGCCGACCTACAATGAGCAGTTCTTC. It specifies CSALAPTYNEQFF.

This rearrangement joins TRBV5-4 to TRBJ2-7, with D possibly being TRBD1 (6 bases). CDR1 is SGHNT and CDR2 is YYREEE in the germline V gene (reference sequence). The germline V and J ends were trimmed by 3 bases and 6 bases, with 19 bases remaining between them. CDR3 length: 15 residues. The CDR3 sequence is CASSSTGIGGIEQYF. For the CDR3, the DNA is TGTGCCAGCAGCTCAACCGGGATAGGGGGTATCGAGCAGTACTTC. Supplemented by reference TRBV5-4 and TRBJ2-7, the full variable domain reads ETGVTQSPTHLIKTRGQQVTLRCSSQSGHNTVSWYQQALGQGPQFIFQYYREEENGRGNFPPRFSGLQFPNYSSELNVNALELDDSALYLCASSSTGIGGIEQYFGPGTRLTVT.

CDR3 in DNA: TGTGCCAGCAGCCAAGAGCCTAGCTCCTACGAGCAGTACTTC. Translating it yields CASSQEPSSYEQYF. This chain connects TRBV4-2 to TRBJ2-7; D unresolved. The length of the CDR3 is 14 residues. Germline V gene lookup returns CDR1 LGHNA and CDR2 YNFKEQ. V lost 0 bases to trimming and J lost 0 bases, with 6 bases between them.

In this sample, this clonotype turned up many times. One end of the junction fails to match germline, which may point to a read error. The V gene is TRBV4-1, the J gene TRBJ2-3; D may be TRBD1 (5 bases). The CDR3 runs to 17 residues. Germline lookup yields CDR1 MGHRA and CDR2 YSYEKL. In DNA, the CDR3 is TGCGCCAGCAGCCAAGATTTGGAAAGGGGATACACAAATACGCAGTATTTT. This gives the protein CASSQDLERGYTNTQYF.

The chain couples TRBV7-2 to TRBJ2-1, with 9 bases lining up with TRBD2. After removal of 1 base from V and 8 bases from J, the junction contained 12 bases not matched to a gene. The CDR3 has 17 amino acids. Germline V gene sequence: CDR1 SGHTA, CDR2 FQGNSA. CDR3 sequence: CASSLEVLAGSRDEQFF. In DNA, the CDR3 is TGTGCCAGCAGCTTAGAAGTTCTAGCGGGAAGTAGGGATGAGCAGTTCTTC.

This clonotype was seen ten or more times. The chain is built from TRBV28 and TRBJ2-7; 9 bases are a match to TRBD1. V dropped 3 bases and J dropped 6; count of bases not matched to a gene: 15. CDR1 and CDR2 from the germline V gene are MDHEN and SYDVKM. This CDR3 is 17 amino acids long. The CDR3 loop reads CASSFPGQGFIPGEQYF. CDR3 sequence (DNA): TGTGCCAGCAGTTTCCCGGGACAGGGCTTTATACCGGGCGAGCAGTACTTC.

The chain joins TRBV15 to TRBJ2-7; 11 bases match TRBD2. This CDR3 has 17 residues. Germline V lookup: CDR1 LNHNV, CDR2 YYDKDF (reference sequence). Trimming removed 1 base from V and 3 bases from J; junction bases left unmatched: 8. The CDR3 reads CATSRGITGTSGYEQYF. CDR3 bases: TGTGCCACCAGCAGAGGTATCACCGGGACTAGCGGCTACGAGCAGTACTTC.

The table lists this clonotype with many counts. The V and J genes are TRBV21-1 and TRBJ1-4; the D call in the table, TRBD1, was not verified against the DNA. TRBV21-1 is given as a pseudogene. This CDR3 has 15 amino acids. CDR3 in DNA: TGTGCCAGCAGCAAAGCGCCCAGGGGGCATGAAAAACTGTTTTTT. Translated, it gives CASSKAPRGHEKLFF.

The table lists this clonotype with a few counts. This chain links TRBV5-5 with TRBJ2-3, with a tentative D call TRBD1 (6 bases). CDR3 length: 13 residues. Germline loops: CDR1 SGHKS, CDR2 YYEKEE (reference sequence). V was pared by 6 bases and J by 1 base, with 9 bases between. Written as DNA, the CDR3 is TGTGCCAGCACCCCAGGGGGCACAGATACGCAGTATTTT. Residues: CASTPGGTDTQYF.

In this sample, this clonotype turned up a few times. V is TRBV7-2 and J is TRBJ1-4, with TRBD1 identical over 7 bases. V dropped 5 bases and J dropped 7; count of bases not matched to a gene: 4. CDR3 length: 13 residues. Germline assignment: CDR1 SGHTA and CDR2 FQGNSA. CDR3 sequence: CASSRGQSEKLFF. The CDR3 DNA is TGTGCCAGCAGCCGGGGACAGTCTGAAAAACTGTTTTTT.

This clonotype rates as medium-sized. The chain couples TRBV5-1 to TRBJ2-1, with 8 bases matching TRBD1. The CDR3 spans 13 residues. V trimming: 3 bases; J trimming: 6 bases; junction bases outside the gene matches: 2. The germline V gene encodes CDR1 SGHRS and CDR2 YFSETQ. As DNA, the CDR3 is TGCGCCAGCAGCTACGGACAGGGCAATGAGCAGTTCTTC. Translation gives CASSYGQGNEQFF. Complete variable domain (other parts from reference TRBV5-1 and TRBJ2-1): KAGVTQTPRYLIKTRGQQVTLSCSPISGHRSVSWYQQTPGQGLQFLFEYFSETQRNKGNFPGRFSGRQFSNSRSEMNVSTLELGDSALYLCASSYGQGNEQFFGPGTRLTVL.

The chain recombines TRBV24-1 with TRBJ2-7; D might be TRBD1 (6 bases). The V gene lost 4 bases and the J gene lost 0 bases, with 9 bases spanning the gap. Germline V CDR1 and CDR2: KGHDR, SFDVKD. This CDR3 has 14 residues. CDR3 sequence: CATSDADSSYEQYF. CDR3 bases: TGTGCCACCAGTGACGCGGACAGCTCCTACGAGCAGTACTTC.

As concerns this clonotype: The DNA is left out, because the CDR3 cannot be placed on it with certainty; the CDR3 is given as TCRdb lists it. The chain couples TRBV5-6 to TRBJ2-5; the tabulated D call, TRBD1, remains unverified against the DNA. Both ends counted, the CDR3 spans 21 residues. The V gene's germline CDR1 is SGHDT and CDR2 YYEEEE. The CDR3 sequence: CDSSFYICSARHGRGQETQYF.

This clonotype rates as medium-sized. The CDR3 DNA follows: TGTGCCAGCAGCCAAGATCGGCTGGCTAAGTTCTTC. It yields the protein CASSQDRLAKFF. V is TRBV4-2 and J is TRBJ2-1; D is unresolved. V was trimmed by 0 bases and J by 14 bases, leaving 11 bases between them. Germline V gene sequence: CDR1 LGHNA, CDR2 YNFKEQ. The CDR3 is made up of 12 amino acids.

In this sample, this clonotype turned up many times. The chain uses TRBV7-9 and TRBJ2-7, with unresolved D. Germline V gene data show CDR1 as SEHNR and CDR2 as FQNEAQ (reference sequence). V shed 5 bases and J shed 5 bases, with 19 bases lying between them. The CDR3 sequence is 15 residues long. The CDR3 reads CASSPTRVKVDEQYF. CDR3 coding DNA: TGTGCCAGCAGCCCCACTCGCGTGAAGGTGGACGAGCAGTACTTC.

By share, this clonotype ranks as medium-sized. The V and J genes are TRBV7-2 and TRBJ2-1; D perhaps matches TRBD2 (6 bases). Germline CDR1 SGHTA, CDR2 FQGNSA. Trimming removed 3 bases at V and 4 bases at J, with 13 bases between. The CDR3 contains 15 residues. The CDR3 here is CASSLGGRLYNEQFF. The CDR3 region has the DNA TGTGCCAGCAGCTTGGGGGGTCGCCTTTACAATGAGCAGTTCTTC.

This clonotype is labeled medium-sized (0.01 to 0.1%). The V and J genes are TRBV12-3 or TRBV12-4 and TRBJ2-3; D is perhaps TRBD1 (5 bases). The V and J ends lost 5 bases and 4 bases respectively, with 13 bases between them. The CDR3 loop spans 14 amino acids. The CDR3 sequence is CASSLTDISDTQYF. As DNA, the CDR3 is TGTGCCAGCAGTCTAACGGACATCTCAGATACGCAGTATTTT.

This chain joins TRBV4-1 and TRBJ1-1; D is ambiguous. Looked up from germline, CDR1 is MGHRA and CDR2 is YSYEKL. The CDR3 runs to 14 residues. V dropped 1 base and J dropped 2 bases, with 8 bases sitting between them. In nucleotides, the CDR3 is TGCGCCAGCAGCCAAGTTCTTGGTAACACTGAAGCTTTCTTT. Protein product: CASSQVLGNTEAFF.